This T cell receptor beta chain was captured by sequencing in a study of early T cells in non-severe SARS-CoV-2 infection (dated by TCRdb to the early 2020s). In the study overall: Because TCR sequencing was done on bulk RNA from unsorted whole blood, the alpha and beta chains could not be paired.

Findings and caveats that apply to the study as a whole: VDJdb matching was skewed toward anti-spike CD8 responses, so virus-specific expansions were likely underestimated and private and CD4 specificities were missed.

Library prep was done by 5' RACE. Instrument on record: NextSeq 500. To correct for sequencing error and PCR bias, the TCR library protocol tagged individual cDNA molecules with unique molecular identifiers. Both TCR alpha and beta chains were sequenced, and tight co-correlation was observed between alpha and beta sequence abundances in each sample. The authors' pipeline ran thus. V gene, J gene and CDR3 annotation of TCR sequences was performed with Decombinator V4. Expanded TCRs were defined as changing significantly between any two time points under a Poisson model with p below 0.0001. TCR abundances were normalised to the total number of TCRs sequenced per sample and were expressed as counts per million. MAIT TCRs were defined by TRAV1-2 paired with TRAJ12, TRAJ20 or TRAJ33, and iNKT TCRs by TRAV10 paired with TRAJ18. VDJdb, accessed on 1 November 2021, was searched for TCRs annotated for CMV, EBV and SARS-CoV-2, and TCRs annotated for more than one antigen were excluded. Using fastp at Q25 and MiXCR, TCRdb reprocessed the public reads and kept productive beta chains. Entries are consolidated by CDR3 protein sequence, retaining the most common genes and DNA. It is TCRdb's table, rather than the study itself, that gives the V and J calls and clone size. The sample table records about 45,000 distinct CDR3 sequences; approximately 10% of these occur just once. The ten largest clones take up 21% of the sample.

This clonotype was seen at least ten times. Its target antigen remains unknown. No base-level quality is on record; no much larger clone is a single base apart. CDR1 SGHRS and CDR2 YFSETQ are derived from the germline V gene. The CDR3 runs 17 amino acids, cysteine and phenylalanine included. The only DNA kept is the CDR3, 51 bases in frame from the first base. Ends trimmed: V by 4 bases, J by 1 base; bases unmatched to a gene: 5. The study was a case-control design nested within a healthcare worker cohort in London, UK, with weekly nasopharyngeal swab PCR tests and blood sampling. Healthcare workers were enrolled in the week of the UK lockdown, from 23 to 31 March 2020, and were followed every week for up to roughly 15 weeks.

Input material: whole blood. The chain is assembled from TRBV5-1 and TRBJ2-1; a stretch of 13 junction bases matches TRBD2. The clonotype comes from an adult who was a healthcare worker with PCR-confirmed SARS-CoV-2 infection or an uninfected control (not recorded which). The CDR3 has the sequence CASSQGLAGASYNEQFF. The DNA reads TGCGCCAGCAGCCAAGGACTAGCGGGAGCATCCTACAATGAGCAGTTCTTC.